This T cell receptor (beta chain) was recovered during a study of blood T cell repertoires in COVID-19. Study summary: From T cells, B-cell-depleted T cells, or PBMCs came the material, which was cDNA or gDNA.

A few counts support this clone. Clones were sequenced by immunoSEQ multiplex PCR, and TCRdb holds only the in-frame ones, with some missing. Among tens of thousands of clones, about 81% were seen once, and the ten largest hold 27%. This CDR3 spans 14 amino acids. Germline lookup yields CDR1 SGHAT and CDR2 FQNNGV. Unmatched junction bases numbered 2, after V lost 5 bases and J lost 0 bases. The sample comprised peripheral blood. The V gene is TRBV11-2, the J gene TRBJ2-7; 9 nucleotides align to TRBD2. This TCR was recovered from a human donor in a cohort sampled during active COVID-19. The chain's CDR3 is CASSRGGASYEQYF. The CDR3 DNA reads TGTGCCAGCAGCCGCGGGGGGGCCTCCTACGAGCAGTACTTC.